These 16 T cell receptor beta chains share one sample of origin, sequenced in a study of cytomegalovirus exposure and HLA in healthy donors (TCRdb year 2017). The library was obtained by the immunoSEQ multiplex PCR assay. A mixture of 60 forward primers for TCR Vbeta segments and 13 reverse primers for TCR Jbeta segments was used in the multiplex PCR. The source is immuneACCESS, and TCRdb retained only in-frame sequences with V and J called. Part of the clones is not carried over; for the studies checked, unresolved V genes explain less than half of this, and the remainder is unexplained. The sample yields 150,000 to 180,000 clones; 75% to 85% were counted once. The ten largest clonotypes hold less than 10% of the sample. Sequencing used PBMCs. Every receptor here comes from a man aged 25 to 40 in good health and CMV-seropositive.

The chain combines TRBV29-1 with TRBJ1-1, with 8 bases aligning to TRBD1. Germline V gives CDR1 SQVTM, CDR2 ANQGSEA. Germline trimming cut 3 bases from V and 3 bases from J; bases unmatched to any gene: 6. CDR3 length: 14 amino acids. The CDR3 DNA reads TGCAGCGTTGACTCCAGGGGGCTCCACACTGAAGCTTTCTTT. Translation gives CSVDSRGLHTEAFF. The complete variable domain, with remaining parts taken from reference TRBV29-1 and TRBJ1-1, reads SAVISQKPSRDICQRGTSLTIQCQVDSQVTMMFWYRQQPGQSLTLIATANQGSEATYESGFVIDKFPISRPNLTFSTLTVSNMSPEDSSIYLCSVDSRGLHTEAFFGQGTRLTVV.

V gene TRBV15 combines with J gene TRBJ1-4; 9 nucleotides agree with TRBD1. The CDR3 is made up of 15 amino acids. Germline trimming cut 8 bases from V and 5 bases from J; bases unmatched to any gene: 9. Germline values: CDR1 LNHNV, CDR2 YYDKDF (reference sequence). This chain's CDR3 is CATRLPGTGNEKLFF. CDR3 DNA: TGTGCCACCCGCCTCCCCGGGACAGGGAATGAAAAACTGTTTTTT.

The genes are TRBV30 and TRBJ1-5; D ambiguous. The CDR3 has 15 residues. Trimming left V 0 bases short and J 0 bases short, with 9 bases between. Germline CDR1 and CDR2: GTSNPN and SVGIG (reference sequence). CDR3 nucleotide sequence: TGTGCCTGGAGTGTACGAGGGTATAGCAATCAGCCCCAGCATTTT. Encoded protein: CAWSVRGYSNQPQHF.

CDR3 amino acids: CASSSGQGVGDTQYF. The CDR3 DNA is TGTGCCAGCAGCTCGGGACAGGGGGTAGGAGATACGCAGTATTTT. The chain couples TRBV7-7 to TRBJ2-3; the match to TRBD1 covers 11 bases. There are 15 residues in the CDR3. V was clipped by 4 bases and J by 5 bases; unmatched bases: 5. Germline CDR1 SSHAT, CDR2 FNYEAQ (reference sequence).

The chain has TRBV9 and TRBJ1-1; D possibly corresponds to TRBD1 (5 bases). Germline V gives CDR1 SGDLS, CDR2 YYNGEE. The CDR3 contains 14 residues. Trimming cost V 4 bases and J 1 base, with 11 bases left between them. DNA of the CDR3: TGTGCCAGCAGCATACAGGCGAAGAACACTGAAGCTTTCTTT. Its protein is CASSIQAKNTEAFF.

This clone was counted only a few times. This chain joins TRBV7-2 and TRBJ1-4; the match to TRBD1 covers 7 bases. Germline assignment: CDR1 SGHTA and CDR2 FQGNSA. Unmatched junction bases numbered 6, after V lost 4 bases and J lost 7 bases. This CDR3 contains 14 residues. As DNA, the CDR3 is TGTGCCAGCAGCTCGGACAGGAGGAGTGAAAAACTGTTTTTT. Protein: CASSSDRRSEKLFF.

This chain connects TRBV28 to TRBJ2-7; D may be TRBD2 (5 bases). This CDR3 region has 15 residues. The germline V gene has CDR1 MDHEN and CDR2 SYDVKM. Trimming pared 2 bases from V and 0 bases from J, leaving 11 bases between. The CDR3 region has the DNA TGTGCCAGCAGTTTAGGCGGGCCGTCCTCCTACGAGCAGTACTTC. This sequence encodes CASSLGGPSSYEQYF. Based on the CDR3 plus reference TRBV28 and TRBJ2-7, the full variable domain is DVKVTQSSRYLVKRTGEKVFLECVQDMDHENMFWYRQDPGLGLRLIYFSYDVKMKEKGDIPEGYSVSREKKERFSLILESASTNQTSMYLCASSLGGPSSYEQYFGPGTRLTVT.

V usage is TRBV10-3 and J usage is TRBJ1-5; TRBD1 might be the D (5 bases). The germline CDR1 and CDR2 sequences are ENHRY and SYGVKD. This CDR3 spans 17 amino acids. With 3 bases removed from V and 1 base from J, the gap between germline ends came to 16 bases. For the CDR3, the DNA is TGTGCCATCAGTGATCGGCAGGGAAGGTCAAGCAATCAGCCCCAGCATTTT. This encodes CAISDRQGRSSNQPQHF.

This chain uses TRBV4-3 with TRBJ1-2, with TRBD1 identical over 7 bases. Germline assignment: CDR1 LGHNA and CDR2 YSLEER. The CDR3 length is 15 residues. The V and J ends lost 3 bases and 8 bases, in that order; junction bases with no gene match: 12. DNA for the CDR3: TGCGCCAGCAGCCAGGGAGAACAGGGGAAGGTGGGCTACACCTTC. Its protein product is CASSQGEQGKVGYTF.

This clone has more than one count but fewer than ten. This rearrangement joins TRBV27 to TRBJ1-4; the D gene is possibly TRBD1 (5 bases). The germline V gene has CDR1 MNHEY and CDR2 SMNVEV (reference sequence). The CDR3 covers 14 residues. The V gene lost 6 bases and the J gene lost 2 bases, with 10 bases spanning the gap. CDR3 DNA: TGTGCCAGCAGCCTCCGGGGGACTAATGAAAAACTGTTTTTT. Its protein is CASSLRGTNEKLFF.

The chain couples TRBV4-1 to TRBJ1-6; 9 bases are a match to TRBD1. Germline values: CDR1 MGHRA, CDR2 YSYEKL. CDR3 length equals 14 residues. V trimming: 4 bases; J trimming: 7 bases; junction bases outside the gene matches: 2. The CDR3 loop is CASSLGTGNSPLHF. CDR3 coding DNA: TGCGCCAGCAGCCTCGGGACAGGGAATTCACCCCTCCACTTT.

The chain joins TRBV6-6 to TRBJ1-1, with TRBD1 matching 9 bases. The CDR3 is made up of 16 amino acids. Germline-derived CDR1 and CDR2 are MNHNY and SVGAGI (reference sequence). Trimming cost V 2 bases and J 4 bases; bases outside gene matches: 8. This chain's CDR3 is CASSYGQGTGSTEAFF. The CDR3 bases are TGTGCCAGCAGTTACGGGCAAGGGACAGGGAGCACTGAAGCTTTCTTT.

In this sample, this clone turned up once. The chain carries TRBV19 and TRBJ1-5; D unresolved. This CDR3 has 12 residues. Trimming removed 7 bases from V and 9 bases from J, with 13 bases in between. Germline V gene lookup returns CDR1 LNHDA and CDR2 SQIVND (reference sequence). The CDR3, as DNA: TGTGCCAGTACTAACGAGGGTGTGCCCCAGCATTTT. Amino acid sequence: CASTNEGVPQHF.

CDR3 protein: CASSRLPNSNQPQHF. The CDR3 nucleotides are TGTGCCAGCAGCAGACTCCCCAATAGCAATCAGCCCCAGCATTTT. The chain is built from TRBV5-8 and TRBJ1-5; D is unclear. Germline CDR1 SGHTS, CDR2 YDEGEE. The V gene lost 4 bases and the J gene lost 0 bases, with 11 bases spanning the gap. This CDR3 contains 15 residues.

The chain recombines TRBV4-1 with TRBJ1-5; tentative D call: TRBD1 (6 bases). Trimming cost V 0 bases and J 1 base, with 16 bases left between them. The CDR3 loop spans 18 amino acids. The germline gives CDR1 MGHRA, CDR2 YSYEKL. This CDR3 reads CASSQEGAGTRSNQPQHF. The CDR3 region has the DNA TGCGCCAGCAGCCAAGAGGGGGCAGGGACCCGAAGCAATCAGCCCCAGCATTTT.

CDR3 amino acids: CASSQGFYSNQPQHF. The CDR3 DNA is TGCGCCAGCAGCCAAGGTTTTTATAGCAATCAGCCCCAGCATTTT. The V gene is TRBV4-3, the J gene TRBJ1-5; D gene unclear. The germline V gene encodes CDR1 LGHNA and CDR2 YSLEER. The ends were cut back, 1 base at V and 0 bases at J, with 7 bases in the middle. The CDR3 is 15 amino acids.